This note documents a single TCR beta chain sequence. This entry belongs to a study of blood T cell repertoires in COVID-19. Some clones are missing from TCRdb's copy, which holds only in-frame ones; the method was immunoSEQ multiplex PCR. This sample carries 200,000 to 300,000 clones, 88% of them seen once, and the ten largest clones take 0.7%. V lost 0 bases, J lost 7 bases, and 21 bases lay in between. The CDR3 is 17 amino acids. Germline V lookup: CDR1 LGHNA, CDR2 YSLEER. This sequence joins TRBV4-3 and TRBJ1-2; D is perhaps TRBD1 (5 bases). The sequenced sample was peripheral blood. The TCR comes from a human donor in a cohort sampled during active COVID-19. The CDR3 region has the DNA TGCGCCAGCAGCCAAGAGCAGGCAGCGCCAGGGTTCGGTGGCTACACCTTC. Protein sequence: CASSQEQAAPGFGGYTF.